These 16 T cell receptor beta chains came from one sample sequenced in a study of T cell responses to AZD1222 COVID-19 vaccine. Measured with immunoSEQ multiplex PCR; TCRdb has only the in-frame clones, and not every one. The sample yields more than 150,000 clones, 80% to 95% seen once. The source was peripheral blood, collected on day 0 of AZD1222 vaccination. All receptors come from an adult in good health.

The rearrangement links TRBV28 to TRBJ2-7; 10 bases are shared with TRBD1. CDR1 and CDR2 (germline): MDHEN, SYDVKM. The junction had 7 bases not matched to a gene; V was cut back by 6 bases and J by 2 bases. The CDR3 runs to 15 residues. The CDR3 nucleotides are TGTGCCAGCAGAAGGGGACAGGGGCTTACCTACGAGCAGTACTTC. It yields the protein CASRRGQGLTYEQYF.

CDR3 sequence: CASGTAYTGELFF. The CDR3 DNA reads as TGTGCCAGCGGGACAGCATACACCGGGGAGCTGTTTTTT. This sequence joins TRBV27 and TRBJ2-2; 7 nucleotides align to TRBD1. Trimming cost V 8 bases and J 3 bases; bases outside gene matches: 3. This CDR3 is built from 13 residues. Germline CDR1 MNHEY, CDR2 SMNVEV (reference sequence).

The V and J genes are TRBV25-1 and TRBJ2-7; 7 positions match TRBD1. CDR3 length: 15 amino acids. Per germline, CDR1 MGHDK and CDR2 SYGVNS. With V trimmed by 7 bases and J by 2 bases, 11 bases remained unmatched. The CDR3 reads CASKRQGEPPYEQYF. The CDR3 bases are TGTGCCAGCAAAAGACAGGGAGAACCTCCCTACGAGCAGTACTTC.

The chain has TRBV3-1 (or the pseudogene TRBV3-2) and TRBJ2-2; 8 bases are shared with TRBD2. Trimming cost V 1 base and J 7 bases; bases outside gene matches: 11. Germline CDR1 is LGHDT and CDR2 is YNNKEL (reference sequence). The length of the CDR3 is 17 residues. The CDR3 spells CASSQGGSGKGNGELFF. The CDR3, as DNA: TGTGCCAGCAGCCAAGGCGGTAGCGGGAAAGGTAACGGGGAGCTGTTTTTT.

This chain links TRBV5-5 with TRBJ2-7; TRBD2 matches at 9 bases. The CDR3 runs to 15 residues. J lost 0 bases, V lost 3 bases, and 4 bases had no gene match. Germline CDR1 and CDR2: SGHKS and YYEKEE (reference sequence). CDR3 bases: TGTGCCAGCAGCTCGCTAGCGGGGATCTCCTACGAGCAGTACTTC. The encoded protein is CASSSLAGISYEQYF. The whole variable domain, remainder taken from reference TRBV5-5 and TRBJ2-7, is DAGVTQSPTHLIKTRGQQVTLRCSPISGHKSVSWYQQVLGQGPQFIFQYYEKEERGRGNFPDRFSARQFPNYSSELNVNALLLGDSALYLCASSSLAGISYEQYFGPGTRLTVT.

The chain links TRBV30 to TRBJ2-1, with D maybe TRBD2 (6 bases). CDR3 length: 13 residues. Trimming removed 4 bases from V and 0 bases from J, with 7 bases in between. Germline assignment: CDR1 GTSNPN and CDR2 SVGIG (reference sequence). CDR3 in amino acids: CAWTGGSYNEQFF. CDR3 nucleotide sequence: TGTGCCTGGACCGGGGGCTCCTACAATGAGCAGTTCTTC.

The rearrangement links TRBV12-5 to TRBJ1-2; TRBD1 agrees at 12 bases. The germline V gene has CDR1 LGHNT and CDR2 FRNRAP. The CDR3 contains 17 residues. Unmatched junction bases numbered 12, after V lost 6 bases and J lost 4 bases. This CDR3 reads CASGSPGTGGLGYGYTF. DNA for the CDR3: TGTGCTAGTGGCTCCCCAGGGACAGGGGGCCTCGGCTATGGCTACACCTTC.

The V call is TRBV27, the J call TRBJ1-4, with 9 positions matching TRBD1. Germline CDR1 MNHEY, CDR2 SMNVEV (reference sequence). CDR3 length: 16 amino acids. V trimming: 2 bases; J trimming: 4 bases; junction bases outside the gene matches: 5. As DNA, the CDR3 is TGTGCCAGCAGTTTAAGACAGGGGGGAGGTAATGAAAAACTGTTTTTT. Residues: CASSLRQGGGNEKLFF.

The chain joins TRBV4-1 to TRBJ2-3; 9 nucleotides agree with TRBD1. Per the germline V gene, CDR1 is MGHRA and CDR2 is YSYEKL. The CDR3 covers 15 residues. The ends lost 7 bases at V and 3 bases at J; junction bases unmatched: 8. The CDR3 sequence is CASTKGTGITDTQYF. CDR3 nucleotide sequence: TGCGCCAGCACCAAAGGGACAGGGATTACAGATACGCAGTATTTT.

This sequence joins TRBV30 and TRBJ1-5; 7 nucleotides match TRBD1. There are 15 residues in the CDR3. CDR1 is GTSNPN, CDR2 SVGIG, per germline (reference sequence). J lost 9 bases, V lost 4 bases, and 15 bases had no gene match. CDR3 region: CAWNSGTALGRPQHF. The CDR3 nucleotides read TGTGCCTGGAACTCCGGGACAGCTTTAGGCCGGCCCCAGCATTTT.

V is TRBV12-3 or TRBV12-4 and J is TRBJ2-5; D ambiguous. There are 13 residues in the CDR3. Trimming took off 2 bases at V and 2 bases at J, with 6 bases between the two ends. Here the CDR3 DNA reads TGTGCCAGCAGTTTAAAGAGACAAGAGACCCAGTACTTC. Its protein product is CASSLKRQETQYF.

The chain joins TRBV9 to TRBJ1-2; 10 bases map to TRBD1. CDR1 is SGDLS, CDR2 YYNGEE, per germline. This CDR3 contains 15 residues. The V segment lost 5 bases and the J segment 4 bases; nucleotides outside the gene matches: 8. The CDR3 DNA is TGTGCCAGCAGATCCGGGACAGGGGATTCCTATGGCTACACCTTC. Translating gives CASRSGTGDSYGYTF.

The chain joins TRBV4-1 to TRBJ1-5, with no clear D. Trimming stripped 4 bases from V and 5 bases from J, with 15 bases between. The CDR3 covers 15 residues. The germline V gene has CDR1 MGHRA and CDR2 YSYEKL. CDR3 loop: CASSRSTGPDQPQHF. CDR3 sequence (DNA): TGCGCCAGCAGCCGCTCGACGGGCCCCGATCAGCCCCAGCATTTT.

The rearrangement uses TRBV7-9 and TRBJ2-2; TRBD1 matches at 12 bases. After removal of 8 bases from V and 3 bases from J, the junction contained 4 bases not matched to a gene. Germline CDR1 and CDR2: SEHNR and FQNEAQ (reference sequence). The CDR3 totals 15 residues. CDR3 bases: TGTGCCAGCGGGGACAGGGGGCTATACACCGGGGAGCTGTTTTTT. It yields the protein CASGDRGLYTGELFF.

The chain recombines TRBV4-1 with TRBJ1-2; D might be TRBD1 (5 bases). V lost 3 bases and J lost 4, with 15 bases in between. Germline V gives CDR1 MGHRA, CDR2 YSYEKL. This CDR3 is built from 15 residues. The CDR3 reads CASSQMQGGSYGYTF. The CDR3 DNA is TGCGCCAGCAGCCAGATGCAGGGAGGGAGCTATGGCTACACCTTC.

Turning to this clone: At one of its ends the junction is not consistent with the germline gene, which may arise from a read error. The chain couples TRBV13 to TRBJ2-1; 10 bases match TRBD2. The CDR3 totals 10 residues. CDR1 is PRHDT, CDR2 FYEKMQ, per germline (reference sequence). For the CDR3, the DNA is TGCTCTAGCGGGAGAGGTGAGCAGTTCTTC. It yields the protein CSSGRGEQFF.